The subject of this entry is one TCR beta chain. Random-hexamer reverse transcription was applied to about 0.45 to 1 ug RNA. TCRdb recomputed calls from the immunoSEQ multiplex PCR reads with MiXCR, one row per CDR3 protein. The data contain about 83,000 distinct CDR3 sequences, around 95% of them singletons. This sample was taken from a study of CD8 T cells in Susac syndrome. This CDR3 has 16 residues. Unmatched junction bases numbered 6, after V lost 4 bases and J lost 4 bases. Per the germline V gene, CDR1 is SGHTA and CDR2 is FQGNSA. Sequencing was carried out using CD8+ T cells from PBMCs. This TCR came from a human donor with Susac syndrome. This rearrangement joins TRBV7-2 to TRBJ2-1; 11 nucleotides align to TRBD2. The CDR3 region has the DNA TGTGCCAGCAGCTACTTAGCGGGAGGGTCTTACAATGAGCAGTTCTTC. Translation: CASSYLAGGSYNEQFF.